The text below deals with one TCR beta chain. Its antigen remains undetermined. No base quality values were provided; no much bigger clone lies one nucleotide off. The source of the sample is a study of T cell responses to AZD1222 COVID-19 vaccine (dated by TCRdb to 2020 to 2023). Notes on the research overall: TCR sequencing was performed for more than 230 trial participants, of whom 200 to 220 were given two doses of AZD1222 and some 25 were given two doses of MenACWY control vaccine. Trial participants were enrolled by age into subgroups of 18-55, 56-69 and 70-plus years, and about 150, 27 and 61 TCR-sequenced participants, respectively, were included in these subgroups.

Reading the label with the study, this specimen's time point is: baseline before first vaccination. Read against the paper, the sample's treatment or condition label means: meningococcal conjugate vaccine given as trial control. Vaccinee samples were obtained from the UK trials COV001 and COV002, which included a single-blind randomized controlled phase 2/3 trial of AZD1222 (ChAdOx1 nCoV-19) in healthy adults. For TCRbeta chain sequencing, PBMC samples from trial participants were taken at day 0 and at day 28 after the second dose. Points the paper makes about the study in general: No day 14 peak-response samples were available, so repertoires were characterized only after the peak T cell response. Participants were mostly white British, with more females than males. The authors suggested clonal diversity may have been underestimated. Reportedly, almost half of the unique spike-specific TCRs recognized epitopes lying outside the regions that are mutated in the B.1.351 and B.1.1.7 variants. In the small 56-69-year group, the increase in depth fell short of significance, most likely because of low power. After two AZD1222 doses, spike-specific TCR breadth and depth were significantly higher than at day 0 and than in MenACWY recipients. Only five to seven AZD1222 recipients were SARS-CoV-2 seropositive at baseline, limiting conclusions about previously exposed vaccinees. The vaccine-associated CD4 TCRs covered the entire spike protein, and the dominant responses fell in regions 160-218 and 743-854.

The CDR3 regions of human TCRbeta chains were analyzed by immunosequencing. From the authors' description of their analysis: TCRs in the repertoires were compared against a reference library of SARS-CoV-2-specific TCRs that had been generated with the MIRA antigen-specificity platform. Breadth was defined as the fraction of unique TCRs that were SARS-CoV-2-associated. Depth was defined as the fraction of total T cells that were SARS-CoV-2-associated. Using the MIRA data, each spike-specific TCR was assigned both to the spike region to which the TCR was reactive and to a CD4 or CD8 class. Log10-transformed breadth and depth values were compared by one-way ANOVA with Sidak's multiple comparisons tests. TCRdb obtained this table from immuneACCESS and retained in-frame rearrangements with V and J assigned. These tables miss some clones; where compared with another copy, unresolved V genes account for less than half of the shortfall, and the remainder is unexplained. V, J and clone size are those of that table, while D and trimming were read from the DNA. This sample holds around 120,000 clones; roughly 85% were observed only once. 3.9% of the sample is taken by the ten largest.

The source material was peripheral blood, sampled on day 0 of MenACWY control vaccination. The clonotype comes from an adult in good health.

The DNA sequence is given as TGTGCCAAAAAAAGGACAGGCGGGGCGGTTGAAACGAGCTCCTATAATTCACCCCTCCACTTT. It is translated as CAKKRTGGAVETSSYNSPLHF. The V and J genes are TRBV3-1 (or the pseudogene TRBV3-2) and TRBJ1-6, with 7 middle bases fitting TRBD1. The germline V gene (reference sequence) provides CDR1 LGHDT and CDR2 YNNKEL. Relative to germline, V is missing 10 bases and J is missing 0 bases, with 24 bases of the junction outside any gene match. CDR3 length: 21 amino acids, cysteine to phenylalanine. The read is trimmed to its CDR3 DNA, 63 bases read in frame from base 1.